This T cell receptor (beta chain) came from a study of OX40 agonist ivuxolimab in advanced cancers. Study information: Ivuxolimab, which is an agonistic anti-OX40 (CD134) antibody, was administered to the patients. Of mixed ages from about 23 to 85 and averaging 60 years, the group was over 80% male. Broader study findings: Partial responders at 0.1-3.0 mg/kg showed near-lowest clonal expansion.

Details on this clone: The antigen is unknown.

Produced via immunoSEQ multiplex PCR; TCRdb's table is partial and in-frame only. The sample lists 85,000 to 100,000 clones, roughly 90% seen once, with 0.3% to 0.4% in the top ten. The V and J ends lost 5 bases and 2 bases, in that order; junction bases with no gene match: 1. The germline V gene encodes CDR1 SGHAT and CDR2 FQDESV (reference sequence). CDR3 length: 15 amino acids. Sampled blood was obtained at baseline, cycle 4 day 1, and cycle 7 day 1. This chain connects TRBV11-1 to TRBJ2-5, with 14 bases matching TRBD2. The TCR comes from an adult with an advanced solid tumor such as melanoma, head and neck, liver or kidney cancer. The sequencing here drew on CD4+ or CD8+ T cells sorted from blood, taken in a trial of the OX40 agonist ivuxolimab. The CDR3 spells CASSRTSGRQETQYF. The CDR3 nucleotides are TGTGCCAGCAGCCGGACTAGCGGGAGGCAAGAGACCCAGTACTTC. Drawing the rest from reference TRBV11-1 and TRBJ2-5, the complete variable domain is EAEVAQSPRYKITEKSQAVAFWCDPISGHATLYWYRQILGQGPELLVQFQDESVVDDSQLPKDRFSAERLKGVDSTLKIQPAELGDSAMYLCASSRTSGRQETQYFGPGTRLLVL.